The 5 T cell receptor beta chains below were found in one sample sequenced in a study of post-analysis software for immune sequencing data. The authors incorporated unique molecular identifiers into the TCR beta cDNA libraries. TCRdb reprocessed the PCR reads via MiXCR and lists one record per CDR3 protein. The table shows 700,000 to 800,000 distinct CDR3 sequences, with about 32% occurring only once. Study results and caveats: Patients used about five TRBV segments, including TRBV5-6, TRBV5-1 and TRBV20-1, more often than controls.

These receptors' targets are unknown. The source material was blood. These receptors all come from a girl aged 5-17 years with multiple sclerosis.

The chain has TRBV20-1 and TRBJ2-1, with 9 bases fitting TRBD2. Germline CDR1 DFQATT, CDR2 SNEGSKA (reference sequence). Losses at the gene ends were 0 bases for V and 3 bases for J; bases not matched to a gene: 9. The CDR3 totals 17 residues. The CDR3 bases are TGCAGTGCTAGAGAGAGTGGACTAGCGCCAAACTACAATGAGCAGTTCTTC. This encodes CSARESGLAPNYNEQFF.

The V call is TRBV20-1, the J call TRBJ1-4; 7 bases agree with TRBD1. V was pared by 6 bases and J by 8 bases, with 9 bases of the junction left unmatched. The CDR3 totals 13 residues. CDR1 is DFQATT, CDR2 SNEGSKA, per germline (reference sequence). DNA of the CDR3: TGCAGTGCCCGACCGGGACAGAGGGAAAAACTGTTTTTT. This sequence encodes CSARPGQREKLFF.

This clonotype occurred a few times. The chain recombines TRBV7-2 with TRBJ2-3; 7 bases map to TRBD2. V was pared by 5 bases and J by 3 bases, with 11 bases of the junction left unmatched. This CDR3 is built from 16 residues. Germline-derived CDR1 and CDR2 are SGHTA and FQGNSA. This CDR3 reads CASSVRGRGLTDTQYF. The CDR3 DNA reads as TGTGCCAGCAGCGTCCGTGGGAGGGGCTTAACAGATACGCAGTATTTT.

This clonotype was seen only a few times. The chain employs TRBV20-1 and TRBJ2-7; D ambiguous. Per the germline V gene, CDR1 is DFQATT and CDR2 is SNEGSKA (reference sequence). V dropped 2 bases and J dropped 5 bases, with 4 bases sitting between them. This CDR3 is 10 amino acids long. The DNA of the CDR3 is TGCAGTGCTAGAACCCACGAGCAGTACTTC. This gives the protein CSARTHEQYF.

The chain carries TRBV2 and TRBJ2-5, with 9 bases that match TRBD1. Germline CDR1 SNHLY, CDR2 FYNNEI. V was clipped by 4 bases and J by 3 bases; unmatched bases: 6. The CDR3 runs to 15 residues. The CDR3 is CASSADRGGKETQYF. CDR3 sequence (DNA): TGTGCCAGCAGTGCTGACAGGGGGGGGAAAGAGACCCAGTACTTC.